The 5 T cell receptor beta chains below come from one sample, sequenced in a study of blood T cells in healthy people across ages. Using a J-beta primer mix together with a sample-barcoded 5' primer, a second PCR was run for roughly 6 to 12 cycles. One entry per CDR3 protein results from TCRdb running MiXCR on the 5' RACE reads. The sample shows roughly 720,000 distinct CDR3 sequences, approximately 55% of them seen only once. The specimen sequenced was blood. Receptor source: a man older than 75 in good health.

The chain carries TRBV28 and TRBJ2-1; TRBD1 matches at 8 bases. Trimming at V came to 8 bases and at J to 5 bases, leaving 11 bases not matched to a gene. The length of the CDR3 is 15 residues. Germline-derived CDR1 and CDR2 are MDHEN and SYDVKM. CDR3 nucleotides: TGTGCCAGCTTGCTGTCAGGGGGCGGAAACAATGAGCAGTTCTTC. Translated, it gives CASLLSGGGNNEQFF.

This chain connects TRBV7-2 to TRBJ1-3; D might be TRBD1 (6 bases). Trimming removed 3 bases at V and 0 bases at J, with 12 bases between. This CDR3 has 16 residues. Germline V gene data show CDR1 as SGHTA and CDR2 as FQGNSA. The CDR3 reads CASSFSMTGSGNTIYF. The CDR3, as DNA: TGTGCCAGCAGCTTCTCAATGACAGGCTCTGGAAACACCATATATTTT.

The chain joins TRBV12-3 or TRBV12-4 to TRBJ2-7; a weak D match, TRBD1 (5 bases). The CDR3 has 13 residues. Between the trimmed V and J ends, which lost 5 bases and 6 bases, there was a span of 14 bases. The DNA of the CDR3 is TGTGCCAGCAGTACCCGACAGTACTCCGAGCAGTACTTC. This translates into CASSTRQYSEQYF.

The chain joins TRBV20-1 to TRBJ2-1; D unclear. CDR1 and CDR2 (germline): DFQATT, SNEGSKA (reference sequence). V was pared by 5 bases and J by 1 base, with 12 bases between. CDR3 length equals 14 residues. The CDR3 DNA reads TGCAGTGCTCCGACCGAACTGTCCTACAATGAGCAGTTCTTC. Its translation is CSAPTELSYNEQFF.

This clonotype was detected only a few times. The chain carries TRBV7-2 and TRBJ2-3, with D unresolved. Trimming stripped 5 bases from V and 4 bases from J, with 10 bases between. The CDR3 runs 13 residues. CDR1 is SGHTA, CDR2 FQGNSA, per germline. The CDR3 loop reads CASSEPGPDTQYF. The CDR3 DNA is TGTGCCAGCAGCGAACCCGGGCCAGATACGCAGTATTTT.